The 13 T cell receptor beta chains below all came from one sample that was sequenced in a study of blood T cell repertoires in COVID-19 (dated by TCRdb to between 2020 and 2021). The library was obtained by the immunoSEQ multiplex PCR assay. Imported from immuneACCESS, the table was reduced by TCRdb to in-frame sequences with V and J called. These copies leave out some clones; in studies compared against another copy, an unresolved V gene accounts for under half, and the cause of the remainder is not known. Present in this sample are fewer than 200,000 clones, 70% to 85% of which were seen just once. The ten largest account for roughly 12% of the sample. Sequenced material: PBMCs or T cells enriched from blood (not recorded which). The receptors were gathered from a man over 45 who had recovered from COVID-19.

The rearrangement uses TRBV10-3 and TRBJ1-1, with D perhaps matching TRBD1 (6 bases). Deletions cut 9 bases from V and 3 bases from J, with 14 bases between. The CDR3 is made up of 13 amino acids. In germline, CDR1 is ENHRY, CDR2 SYGVKD. CDR3 loop: CAIATGLYTEAFF. CDR3 DNA sequence: TGTGCCATAGCTACAGGGTTATACACTGAAGCTTTCTTT.

The genes are TRBV29-1 and TRBJ1-1, with D unclear. Germline-derived CDR1 and CDR2 are SQVTM and ANQGSEA. CDR3 length equals 11 residues. Trimming shortened V by 5 bases and J by 1 base, and 5 bases separated the two germline ends. Written as DNA, the CDR3 is TGCAGCGTTTGGCAGAACACTGAAGCTTTCTTT. Encoded protein: CSVWQNTEAFF.

This chain links TRBV5-6 with TRBJ2-4; D remains unclear. The V gene's germline CDR1 is SGHDT and CDR2 YYEEEE. The CDR3 is 12 amino acids. V was clipped by 0 bases and J by 5 bases, with 3 bases between them. The CDR3 DNA reads as TGTGCCAGCAGCTTGGGGCAAAACATTCAGTACTTC. Protein product: CASSLGQNIQYF.

This chain connects TRBV4-2 to TRBJ2-7; TRBD2 aligns across 9 bases. The germline V gene has CDR1 LGHNA and CDR2 YNFKEQ. With V trimmed by 0 bases and J by 3 bases, 6 bases remained unmatched. The CDR3 is 16 amino acids. The CDR3 sequence is CASSQDATSGFYEQYF. The CDR3 nucleotides are TGTGCCAGCAGCCAAGACGCCACTAGCGGGTTCTACGAGCAGTACTTC.

This rearrangement joins TRBV7-2 to TRBJ1-4, with TRBD1 matching 9 bases. Per germline, CDR1 SGHTA and CDR2 FQGNSA. This CDR3 has 15 amino acids. J gave up 8 bases and V 3 bases, and 7 bases lay outside the gene matches. CDR3 region: CASSLGDRALEKLFF. The CDR3 nucleotides are TGTGCCAGCAGCTTGGGGGACAGGGCTTTGGAAAAACTGTTTTTT.

The V call is TRBV5-4, the J call TRBJ1-1; D possibly corresponds to TRBD1 (5 bases). The V and J ends lost 4 bases and 3 bases respectively, with 28 bases between them. Germline CDR1 and CDR2: SGHNT and YYREEE (reference sequence). This CDR3 is 19 amino acids long. In DNA, the CDR3 is TGTGCCAGCAGCCCCCGGAGCGGGGCCTCGGTTGGTCAACACACTGAAGCTTTCTTT. It translates to CASSPRSGASVGQHTEAFF.

On this clone: This may be a read error: a much more frequent sequence differs by one nucleotide. The chain links TRBV30 to TRBJ1-1; D unresolved. CDR3 size: 11 residues. The V end lost 3 bases, the J end lost 2 bases, and 4 bases lay between the germline ends. Looked up from germline, CDR1 is GTSNPN and CDR2 is SVGIG (reference sequence). CDR3 bases: TGTGCCTGGAGCAGAAACACTGAAGCTTTCTTT. Protein: CAWSRNTEAFF.

This clone has just a few counts. V usage is TRBV7-9 and J usage is TRBJ1-5; a weak D match, TRBD1 (6 bases). V gave up 4 bases and J gave up 6 bases, with 16 bases separating them. The CDR3 runs to 15 residues. Per the germline V gene, CDR1 is SEHNR and CDR2 is FQNEAQ (reference sequence). CDR3 nucleotide sequence: TGTGCCAGCAGCTCCGACGGGGGGGCAAGTCAGCCCCAGCATTTT. It is translated as CASSSDGGASQPQHF.

The J gene is TRBJ2-7, the V gene TRBV4-3; possible D gene TRBD2, 5 bases. Germline CDR1 LGHNA, CDR2 YSLEER. This CDR3 spans 13 amino acids. The V gene lost 0 bases and the J gene lost 9 bases, with 12 bases spanning the gap. CDR3 DNA: TGCGCCAGCAGCCAAGAAGTCCTTGGGAGGCAGTACTTC. Protein sequence: CASSQEVLGRQYF.

The V and J genes are TRBV10-3 and TRBJ2-7; 9 positions agree with TRBD2. The CDR3 is 17 residues long. Germline V gene data show CDR1 as ENHRY and CDR2 as SYGVKD. V dropped 0 bases and J dropped 0; count of bases not matched to a gene: 6. CDR3 in DNA: TGTGCCATCAGTGAGTCCCTAGCGGGGCCTTCCTCCTACGAGCAGTACTTC. Translating it yields CAISESLAGPSSYEQYF.

This clone was found a few times. The V and J genes are TRBV28 and TRBJ1-5, with a tentative D call TRBD1 (5 bases). Trimming left V 5 bases short and J 5 bases short, with 10 bases between. CDR1 and CDR2 (germline): MDHEN, SYDVKM. The CDR3 contains 13 residues. In DNA, the CDR3 is TGTGCCAGCAGTCCCCCGACAGATCAGCCCCAGCATTTT. It encodes CASSPPTDQPQHF.

The CDR3, as DNA: TGTGCCAGCAGTTCATACAATGAGCAGTTCTTC. Protein product: CASSSYNEQFF. The chain carries TRBV28 and TRBJ2-1; D uncertain. Germline CDR1 is MDHEN and CDR2 is SYDVKM. The V and J ends lost 4 bases and 4 bases respectively, with 2 bases between them. The CDR3 is made up of 11 amino acids. Complete variable domain (other parts from reference TRBV28 and TRBJ2-1): DVKVTQSSRYLVKRTGEKVFLECVQDMDHENMFWYRQDPGLGLRLIYFSYDVKMKEKGDIPEGYSVSREKKERFSLILESASTNQTSMYLCASSSYNEQFFGPGTRLTVL.

The rearrangement links TRBV18 to TRBJ2-2; D gene ambiguous. The CDR3 contains 12 residues. Trimming stripped 8 bases from V and 9 bases from J, with 13 bases between. Germline values: CDR1 KGHSH, CDR2 LQKENI. CDR3 sequence (DNA): TGTGCCAGCCCCTGGTCTGGCTGGGAGCTGTTTTTT. Translation gives CASPWSGWELFF.